This T cell receptor beta chain was found in a study of cytomegalovirus exposure and HLA in healthy donors. Amplification used 60 Vbeta primers and 13 Jbeta primers. Profiling relied on immunoSEQ multiplex PCR, and the TCRdb table lists in-frame clones only, not all of them. This sample has approximately 160,000 clones; roughly 78% occur once, and the top ten carry about 13%. For this clone: Its ends do not fully match the called genes, so a read error is possible. This CDR3 is also generated by other DNA sequences in the sample.

The CDR3 is made up of 17 amino acids. The germline V gene has CDR1 SGDLS and CDR2 YYNGEE. This clonotype originated in a woman aged 45-65 years in good health and CMV-seropositive. The sample was PBMCs. The rearrangement links TRBV9 to TRBJ2-2; 9 bases are a match to TRBD1. CDR3 amino acids: CASSLPKDRGSAGELFF. CDR3 bases: TGTGCCAGCAGCCTCCCCAAGGACAGGGGTTCAGCCGGGGAGCTGTTCTTT. The variable domain in full, with the rest retrieved from reference TRBV9 and TRBJ2-2, is DSGVTQTPKHLITATGQRVTLRCSPRSGDLSVYWYQQSLDQGLQFLIQYYNGEERAKGNILERFSAQQFPDLHSELNLSSLELGDSALYFCASSLPKDRGSAGELFFGEGSRLTVL.